The clone carrying this T cell receptor (beta chain) was detected a few times. V lost 5 bases and J lost 4, with 11 bases in between. Germline values: CDR1 MNHEY, CDR2 SMNVEV (reference sequence). This CDR3 region has 13 residues. Authors' processing steps: Counts of nucleated cells, estimated from reference gene primer amplification, were obtained. Data came from immunoSEQ multiplex PCR; TCRdb stores just in-frame clones and leaves some out. Clone size and V and J calls were adopted from that table, with D and trimming inferred from the DNA. The sample lists hundreds of thousands of clones, around 82% occurring once. These data come from a study of blood T cell repertoires in COVID-19. Study-level background: T cells, B-cell-depleted T cells, or PBMCs provided the cDNA or gDNA that served as material.

Sequenced material: peripheral blood. The chain combines TRBV27 with TRBJ1-2; D is unresolved. This sequence originates from a woman aged 50 to 65 with acute or convalescent COVID-19. CDR3 nucleotides: TGTGCCAGCAGTGTGGACGGGAGCTATGGCTACACCTTC. Its protein is CASSVDGSYGYTF.